This T cell receptor beta chain was identified during a study of early T cells in non-severe SARS-CoV-2 infection. About the research overall: Sequencing used unsorted whole-blood bulk RNA, so chains lack pairing. Study results and caveats: Anti-spike CD8 specificities were favored by VDJdb matching, whose results missed private and CD4 specificities.

Individually, cDNA molecules had unique molecular identifiers attached to them. TCRdb re-called the 5' RACE reads with MiXCR, one entry per CDR3 protein. Of 90,000 to 120,000 distinct CDR3 sequences listed, around 10% are singletons. This clonotype was counted a few times. The antigen is not known. Germline V gives CDR1 SQVTM, CDR2 ANQGSEA. The CDR3 runs to 16 residues. The V gene end was trimmed by 3 bases and the J gene end by 0 bases; junction bases not matched to a gene: 7. This sequence joins TRBV29-1 and TRBJ2-3, with TRBD2 matching over 9 bases. The sequencing sample was made of whole blood. The source of this sequence is an adult who was a healthcare worker with PCR-confirmed SARS-CoV-2 infection or an uninfected control (not recorded which). CDR3 protein: CSVDRTSGPSTDTQYF. The DNA of the CDR3 is TGCAGCGTTGACCGCACTAGCGGGCCTAGCACAGATACGCAGTATTTT.